The subject of this entry is one T cell receptor beta chain. This specimen comes from a study of control samples from healthy donors and cancer patients. The repertoire was sequenced with immunoSEQ multiplex PCR; TCRdb's copy has only in-frame clones and lacks some. The table shows about 130,000 clones, with around 93% occurring only once. Germline values: CDR1 LGHDT, CDR2 YNNKEL (reference sequence). This CDR3 contains 13 residues. V was pared by 2 bases and J by 4 bases, with 7 bases between. The TCR sequence derives from a man aged 50 or older with head and neck cancer. The genes are TRBV3-1 (or the pseudogene TRBV3-2) and TRBJ2-3; no firm D call. The sample comprised PBMCs. Here the CDR3 reads CASSQTSADTQYF. The CDR3 bases are TGTGCCAGCAGCCAAACCAGCGCAGATACGCAGTATTTT.